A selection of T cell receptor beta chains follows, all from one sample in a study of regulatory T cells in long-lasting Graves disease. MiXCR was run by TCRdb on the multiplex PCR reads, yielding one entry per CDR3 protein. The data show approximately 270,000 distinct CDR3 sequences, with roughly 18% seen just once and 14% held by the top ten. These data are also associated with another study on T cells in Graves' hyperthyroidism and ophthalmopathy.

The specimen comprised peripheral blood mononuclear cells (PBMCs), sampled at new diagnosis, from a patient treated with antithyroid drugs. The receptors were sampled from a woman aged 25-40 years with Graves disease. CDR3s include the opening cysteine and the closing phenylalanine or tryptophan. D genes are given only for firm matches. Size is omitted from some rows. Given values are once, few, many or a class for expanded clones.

TGCAGTGCTAGAGATGGCAGGGAAGTAGAGGACAATGAGCAGTTCTTC,CSARDGREVEDNEQFF,-,many,TRBV20-1,TRBJ2-1
TGCGCCAGCAGCTTGGAGGACAGAGAAAAACTGTTTTTT,CASSLEDREKLFF,-,few,TRBV5-1,TRBJ1-4
TGTGCCAGCAGTTTTCGCCTGGGGGACTCCACCAAATATAGCAATCAGCCCCAGCATTTT,CASSFRLGDSTKYSNQPQHF,-,many,TRBV12-3/TRBV12-4,TRBJ1-5
TGTGCCAGTAGTCGGAGTCTAGGGGTGGCTTTCTTT,CASSRSLGVAFF,-,many,TRBV19,TRBJ1-1
TGTGCCAGCAGTTACTCCCCCCGGTTGCGTGCCGATGAGCAGTTCTTC,CASSYSPRLRADEQFF,-,many,TRBV6-5,TRBJ2-1
TGTGCCACCAGCAGAGATGAGCGGAACACTGAAGCTTTCTTT,CATSRDERNTEAFF,-,many,TRBV15,TRBJ1-1
TGTGCCAGCATCACGACAGGGGGCGCGATGGATCGTAATTCACCCCTCCACTTT,CASITTGGAMDRNSPLHF,TRBD1,few,TRBV6-4,TRBJ1-6
TGTGCCAGCAGCGTAGGACGGTTGACTGAAGCTTTCTTT,CASSVGRLTEAFF,-,many,TRBV9,TRBJ1-1
TGTGCCAGCAGCTTAATGGGACTTCAAGAGACCCAGTACTTC,CASSLMGLQETQYF,-,-,TRBV7-2,TRBJ2-5
TGCGCCAGCCGGGACTCTGGCTCTGGAAACACCATATATTTT,CASRDSGSGNTIYF,-,-,TRBV5-1,TRBJ1-3
TGTGCCAGCAGCTGGGGGACAAGCAATCAGCCCCAGCATTTT,CASSWGTSNQPQHF,-,many,TRBV5-5,TRBJ1-5
TGTGCCAGTAGTGGTCGGGGGGGAAATCAGCCCCAGCATTTT,CASSGRGGNQPQHF,-,many,TRBV19,TRBJ1-5
TGTGCCAGCAGTTACCCCCCAGGGTACCAAGAGACCCAGTACTTC,CASSYPPGYQETQYF,-,many,TRBV6-5,TRBJ2-5
TGCGCCAGCAGCCGACTCCCGGAGGGGGGACGCTCTGGAAACACCATATATTTT,CASSRLPEGGRSGNTIYF,-,many,TRBV4-1,TRBJ1-3
TGTGCCAGCAGTTCCGGACAGGTCAATCAGCCCCAGCATTTT,CASSSGQVNQPQHF,TRBD1,many,TRBV7-9,TRBJ1-5
TGTGCCAGCAGTTACAGCCGCACCACAGATACGCAGTATTTT,CASSYSRTTDTQYF,-,-,TRBV6-2/TRBV6-3,TRBJ2-3
TGTGCCAGCAGTTACTCGTTCGGAAGCTCTGGGGCCAACGTCCTGACTTTC,CASSYSFGSSGANVLTF,-,many,TRBV6-6,TRBJ2-6
TGTGCCAGCAGCGTCCCGCTTGAAGCTTTCTTT,CASSVPLEAFF,-,-,TRBV9,TRBJ1-1
TGCGCCAGCAGCCCCCGGGACGGCTACACAGATACGCAGTATTTT,CASSPRDGYTDTQYF,-,few,TRBV4-1,TRBJ2-3
TGCGCCAGCAGCCGACATCTCTCCGGGACAGGATACAATGAGCAGTTCTTC,CASSRHLSGTGYNEQFF,TRBD1,many,TRBV5-1,TRBJ2-1
TGCAGTGCTAGAGATGTGGTTGGCGAGCAGTACTTC,CSARDVVGEQYF,-,-,TRBV20-1,TRBJ2-7
TGTGCCAGCATGCGACAGGATTCTATGACTTATGGCTACACCTTC,CASMRQDSMTYGYTF,-,many,TRBV2,TRBJ1-2
TGTGCCAGCAGCACCCGACAGGGGGCGGACATTCAGTACTTC,CASSTRQGADIQYF,TRBD1,few,TRBV13,TRBJ2-4
TGTGCCAGCAGCCAAGACCCCGCGACCCTGCAGGATCAGCCCCAGCATTTT,CASSQDPATLQDQPQHF,-,many,TRBV14,TRBJ1-5
TGTGCCAGCAGACCCCAGGAGCCTGCTAAAAACACTGAAGCTTTCTTT,CASRPQEPAKNTEAFF,-,many,TRBV5-4,TRBJ1-1
TGTGCCAGCTCACCGGACAGGGCGACTGAAAAACTGTTTTTT,CASSPDRATEKLFF,TRBD1,many,TRBV18,TRBJ1-4
TGCAGCGTTGTTCTTAGGGGATCGGCGGGCACAGATACGCAGTATTTT,CSVVLRGSAGTDTQYF,-,few,TRBV29-1,TRBJ2-3
TGTGCCAGCAGTCCCCTGGGACTAGCGGGAGACAATGAGCAGTTCTTC,CASSPLGLAGDNEQFF,TRBD2,-,TRBV28,TRBJ2-1
TGTGCCAGCAGTTACGTAAACAGGGGGCATATGGGGGCTTTCTTT,CASSYVNRGHMGAFF,TRBD1,many,TRBV6-5,TRBJ1-1
TGTGCCAGCTCACCACGGGGAGATAATTCACCCCTCCACTTT,CASSPRGDNSPLHF,-,-,TRBV18,TRBJ1-6